This T cell receptor beta chain is drawn from a study of shared clonotypes between healthy human individuals (dated by TCRdb to about 2020). Study-wide context: The cohort comprised two women and a few men aged 18 to 49 years. For each donor, CD4 naive and CD4 memory were each run on three plates, CD8 naive on two plates, and CD8 memory on one plate. To increase sequencing depth and limit assay-specific biases, TCR repertoire library preparation and sequencing were carried out by different laboratories using diverse techniques. The study deeply sequenced blood TCR repertoires of about 5 healthy adults to estimate repertoire size and the extent of clonotype sharing between individuals. Each donor's leukapheresis produced roughly between about 0.8 and 8.9 billion PBMCs.

This clone was observed a handful of times. Its cognate antigen has yet to be identified. Base qualities are missing; no much larger clone stands one base away. The donors were healthy, HIV-negative adults with no recently reported acute infections or vaccinations. Every donor was a Caucasian adult living in Nashville, Tennessee, USA. Magnetic negative selection was used to enrich CD4+ T cells, after which naive cells were positively selected on CD45RA and the negative fraction became the memory subset. Blood was collected by leukapheresis, and PBMCs were isolated by Ficoll-Histopaque density gradient centrifugation and then cryopreserved in liquid nitrogen vapor phase. Purity and quantity of every magnetically sorted T cell population were checked by analytical flow cytometry. Genomic DNA was isolated from every sorted fraction and measured by UV absorbance on a Nanodrop 2000c. From the germline V gene, CDR1 is MNHNS and CDR2 is SASEGT. V sheds 5 bases and J sheds 5 bases, leaving 16 bases between their ends. Measured from the cysteine to the phenylalanine, the CDR3 is 14 residues long. Of the read, only the CDR3 DNA is kept; its 42 bases are in frame from base 1.

On the study overall, not on this receptor specifically: Sharing across a few donors was observed for approximately 5% of naive CD4, about 4% of naive CD8, over 2% of memory CD4, and around 0.42% of memory CD8 clonotypes. Incomplete sequencing was indicated by rarefaction of sorted-subset datasets, despite the large sequencing depth. Larger estimated clonotype richness was generally found for naive subsets than for memory subsets. Based on pairwise subsampling, the degree of clonotype sharing among donors was expected to be affected by sequencing depth. Sampling was limited to blood, and TCR repertoires in tissue likely differ from TCR repertoires in blood. Because the study included a small number of donors, the genetic and exposure-history diversity represented was limited. Compared with non-shared clonotypes, clonotypes shared by all four sorted-subset donors had higher generation probabilities.

Using the deep immunoSEQ assay, TCR CDR3 regions were amplified from genomic DNA by multiplex PCR. Extracted genomic DNA from each cell subset was spread evenly across all wells of several immunoSEQ 96-well plates, with each plate serving as a replicate. Each replicate PCR for sorted subsets received 200 ng genomic DNA, equal to around 32,000 T cell genomes. Purified libraries were measured with a Qubit 3.0 fluorometer, size-checked on a Bioanalyzer 2100, and measured again with the KAPA Library Quantification kit. Every immunoSEQ 96-well plate was sequenced on a dedicated single-read 150-cycle Illumina NextSeq 550 flow cell. The published analysis was carried out like this. The immunoSEQ output contained only junctional sequences without quality scores, so filtering could not match that applied to full-length reads. To assign V/J genes and CDR3, sequences were annotated using PyIR, a Python wrapper for IgBLAST v1.9, with IMGT germline references. Reads were removed for weak V/J assignments (E-value above 1e-6), missing CDR3, stop codons, out-of-frame junctions, or ambiguous translated residues. A V3J clonotype was defined by an identical inferred V gene, J gene, and CDR3 amino acid sequence. The percentage overlap between two repertoires was calculated by dividing the number of shared unique clonotypes by the size of the smaller repertoire. Richness of each repertoire was evaluated using RTK rarefaction, the Chao1 estimator, and Recon v2.1 estimates of unobserved clonotypes. For all TCRbeta clonotypes obtained by the gDNA method from a handful of donors, generation probabilities were computed with OLGA. Not all clones reach the TCRdb copy of this immuneACCESS table, which keeps in-frame sequences only. Checked studies attribute under half of the gap to unresolved V genes and leave the rest unexplained. For V, J and clone size, that table is used; D and trimming come from the DNA. Within this sample are roughly 1,100,000 clones, with roughly 75% of them counted one time only. Nearly 1.5% of the sample lies in the top ten.

Recombination joined TRBV6-1 with TRBJ2-7; the D gene may be TRBD1 or TRBD2, since each aligns over 5 bases. This clonotype was sampled from a man younger than 35 in good health. Material for sequencing was memory CD4+ T cells sorted from blood. This specimen's cell subset or site label, per the study, means: CD45RA-negative fraction. CDR3 region: CASSSGHNRDEQYF. The sequenced DNA is TGTGCCAGCAGTTCGGGGCACAACCGGGACGAGCAGTACTTC.